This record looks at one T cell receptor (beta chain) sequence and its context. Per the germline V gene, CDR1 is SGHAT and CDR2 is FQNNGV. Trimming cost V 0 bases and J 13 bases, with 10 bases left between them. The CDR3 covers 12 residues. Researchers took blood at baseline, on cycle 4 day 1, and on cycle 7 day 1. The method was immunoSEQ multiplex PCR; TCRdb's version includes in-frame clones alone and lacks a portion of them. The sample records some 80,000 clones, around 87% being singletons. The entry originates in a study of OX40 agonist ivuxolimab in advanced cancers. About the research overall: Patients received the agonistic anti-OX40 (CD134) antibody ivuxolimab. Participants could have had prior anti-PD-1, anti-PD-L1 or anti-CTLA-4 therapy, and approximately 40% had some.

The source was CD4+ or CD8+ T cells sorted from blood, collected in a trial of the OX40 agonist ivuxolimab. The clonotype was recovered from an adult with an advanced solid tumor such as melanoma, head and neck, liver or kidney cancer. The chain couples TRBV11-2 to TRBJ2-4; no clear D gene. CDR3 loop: CASSLEGIKQYF. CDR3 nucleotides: TGTGCCAGCAGCTTAGAAGGGATTAAGCAGTACTTC.